These 12 T cell receptor beta chains came from one sample sequenced in a study of blood T cells in healthy people across ages. With a J-beta primer mix and a sample-barcoded 5' primer, a second PCR ran about 6 to 11 cycles. TCRdb used MiXCR to reprocess the 5' RACE reads, holding one entry per CDR3 protein. Of about 730,000 distinct CDR3 sequences in the sample, around 46% were seen once. The specimen sequenced was blood. The receptors derive from a woman aged 60-75 years in good health.

Concerning this clonotype itself: Just one base apart from a much larger clone, this may be a read error. The V and J genes are TRBV29-1 and TRBJ2-7; maybe TRBD1 (5 bases). The CDR3 loop spans 13 amino acids. Trimming shortened V by 0 bases and J by 2 bases, and 8 bases separated the two germline ends. CDR1 and CDR2 (germline): SQVTM, ANQGSEA. The CDR3: CSVEEQGTYEQYF. DNA of the CDR3: TGCAGCGTTGAAGAGCAGGGAACCTACGAGCAGTACTTC.

This chain joins TRBV2 and TRBJ1-2; 7 positions agree with TRBD1. Losses at the gene ends were 3 bases for V and 4 bases for J; bases not matched to a gene: 2. Germline loops: CDR1 SNHLY, CDR2 FYNNEI. The CDR3 is 13 residues long. CDR3 loop: CASSEDRIYGYTF. DNA of the CDR3: TGTGCCAGCAGTGAGGACAGGATCTATGGCTACACCTTC.

This clonotype has a single count. The J gene is TRBJ2-1, the V gene TRBV5-1; D might be TRBD2 (6 bases). The CDR3 is 15 amino acids. V was shortened by 0 bases and J by 3 bases, with 10 bases between the two germline ends. Germline V CDR1 and CDR2: SGHRS, YFSETQ. CDR3 coding DNA: TGCGCCAGCAGCTTGGGGGACTCACTCTACAATGAGCAGTTCTTC. Its protein product is CASSLGDSLYNEQFF.

The rearrangement joins TRBV10-3 to TRBJ2-5; TRBD2 aligns across 7 bases. The J call may be faulty, since TRBJ2-1 better matches the DNA end. CDR3 length: 15 amino acids. Germline assignment: CDR1 ENHRY and CDR2 SYGVKD. The CDR3 bases are TGTGCCATCAGTGAGAGGGCTAGCGGACAAGAGACCCAGTTCTTC. Translating it yields CAISERASGQETQFF.

The chain combines TRBV28 with TRBJ2-7; tentatively, D is TRBD1 or TRBD2 (5 bases each). Germline CDR1 reads MDHEN; CDR2 reads SYDVKM. Trimming pared 5 bases from V and 3 bases from J, leaving 17 bases between. There are 15 residues in the CDR3. CDR3 DNA sequence: TGTGCCAGCAGTCCACCCGGGACGCCGGACTACGAGCAGTACTTC. This sequence encodes CASSPPGTPDYEQYF. Full variable domain (outside the CDR3, taken from reference TRBV28 and TRBJ2-7): DVKVTQSSRYLVKRTGEKVFLECVQDMDHENMFWYRQDPGLGLRLIYFSYDVKMKEKGDIPEGYSVSREKKERFSLILESASTNQTSMYLCASSPPGTPDYEQYFGPGTRLTVT.

As for this clonotype: A junction boundary mismatches the germline segment, possibly from a read error. The chain carries TRBV19 and TRBJ2-1; possible D gene TRBD2, 5 bases. The CDR3 totals 14 residues. The germline CDR1 and CDR2 sequences are LNHDA and SQIVND (reference sequence). The CDR3 DNA follows: TGTGCCCGTAGTATAGATCGGGGTTCGGGTGAGCAGTTCTTC. Encoded protein: CARSIDRGSGEQFF.

The V call is TRBV27, the J call TRBJ2-7; TRBD2 aligns across 10 bases. The trim removed 7 bases at V and 3 bases at J, leaving 6 bases unmatched. The germline V gene encodes CDR1 MNHEY and CDR2 SMNVEV (reference sequence). This CDR3 region has 14 residues. For the CDR3, the DNA is TGTGCCAGCACCGGACTAGCGGCAAACTACGAGCAGTACTTC. Its translation: CASTGLAANYEQYF.

This clonotype has a handful of counts. The chain joins TRBV20-1 to TRBJ1-4; TRBD1 aligns across 12 bases. Trimming removed 0 bases from V and 8 bases from J; junction bases left unmatched: 7. CDR1 and CDR2 (germline): DFQATT, SNEGSKA (reference sequence). This CDR3 region has 16 residues. CDR3 loop: CSARDVGTGGREKLFF. CDR3 sequence (DNA): TGCAGTGCTAGAGATGTAGGGACAGGGGGCAGGGAAAAACTGTTTTTT.

This chain uses TRBV10-3 with TRBJ2-3; D tentatively reads TRBD1 or TRBD2 (5 bases each). The CDR3 runs 12 residues. The V end lost 8 bases, the J end lost 0 bases, and 6 bases lay between the germline ends. Germline CDR1 is ENHRY and CDR2 is SYGVKD. CDR3 nucleotides: TGTGCCATCGGGGGAAGCACAGATACGCAGTATTTT. Amino acid sequence: CAIGGSTDTQYF.

The chain combines TRBV11-2 with TRBJ2-5, with 10 bases matching TRBD2. The CDR3 has 15 amino acids. Germline CDR1 and CDR2: SGHAT and FQNNGV. With 3 bases clipped from V and 11 bases from J, the junction kept 12 bases outside the gene matches. In DNA, the CDR3 is TGTGCCAGCAGCTTCGAGCGGGGGGGCATGAATGAGCAGTACTTC. Encoded protein: CASSFERGGMNEQYF. Full variable domain (outside the CDR3, taken from reference TRBV11-2 and TRBJ2-5): EAGVAQSPRYKIIEKRQSVAFWCNPISGHATLYWYQQILGQGPKLLIQFQNNGVVDDSQLPKDRFSAERLKGVDSTLKIQPAKLEDSAVYLCASSFERGGMNEQYFGPGTRLLVL.

The V call is TRBV7-9, the J call TRBJ2-5, with a tentative D call TRBD1 (6 bases). The CDR3 contains 15 residues. CDR1 and CDR2 (germline): SEHNR, FQNEAQ (reference sequence). V was shortened by 5 bases and J by 2 bases, with 15 bases between the two germline ends. The DNA for the CDR3 is TGTGCCAGCAGCAGAACTGGGACACCACAAGAGACCCAGTACTTC. Residues: CASSRTGTPQETQYF.

This clonotype has a handful of counts. Sequence at one end of the junction differs from germline and may be a read error. The gene calls are TRBV20-1 and TRBJ1-2, with 10 bases fitting TRBD1. This CDR3 spans 15 amino acids. Germline V CDR1 and CDR2: DFQATT, SNEGSKA (reference sequence). CDR3: CSAGEGQGIYYGYTF. The CDR3 DNA follows: TGCAGTGCTGGAGAGGGACAGGGGATTTACTATGGCTACACCTTC.